This TCR beta chain was captured by sequencing in a study of beta chain features in type 1 diabetes. Study-wide findings and caveats: PCR might preferentially amplify shorter templates, equally in patients and controls. Significant though moderate, a shortening of TCRB CDR3s appeared in all four CD4+ subsets of Type 1 diabetes patients. Unsettled here was the matter of whether HLA type influences TCRB rearrangement.

All of the isolated RNA was reverse transcribed, so expressed TCRB transcripts were sequenced. It was found that naive, central memory and regulatory T cell samples averaged about 3.5 million reads. Data came from immunoSEQ multiplex PCR; TCRdb stores just in-frame clones and leaves some out. The profile shows about 160,000 clones, about a tenth of them singletons. Purity above 95% was achieved in all sorted populations. In this sample, this clone turned up many times. Antigen: not known. The receptor was derived from a man aged 30-40 years with type 1 diabetes. Sample: central memory CD4+ T cells from blood.

CDR3 protein: CASSLRSGTGSPNEQFF. The CDR3 nucleotides are TGTGCCAGCAGCTTACGCTCCGGGACAGGATCCCCCAATGAGCAGTTCTTC. The chain employs TRBV7-9 and TRBJ2-1; TRBD1 matches at 8 bases. The CDR3 runs 17 residues. Germline V gene data show CDR1 as SEHNR and CDR2 as FQNEAQ (reference sequence). J gave up 6 bases and V 2 bases, and 12 bases lay outside the gene matches.